A single sample gave rise to the 19 T cell receptor beta chains below, sequenced in a study of post-analysis software for immune sequencing data. These receptors are not linked to any known antigen. Unique-molecular-identifier-tagged TCR beta cDNA libraries were used. TCRdb itself ran the PCR reads through MiXCR, one entry per CDR3 protein. This sample has about 540,000 distinct CDR3 sequences, with around 31% found just once. The study's findings and limits: About five TRBV segments appeared more often in patients than in controls, and TRBV5-6, TRBV5-1 and TRBV20-1 were among these.

The sequencing input was blood. These receptors all come from a girl aged 2-17 years with multiple sclerosis.

The chain links TRBV4-1 to TRBJ1-2; TRBD1 matches 7 bases. Germline lookup yields CDR1 MGHRA and CDR2 YSYEKL. The CDR3 loop spans 15 amino acids. J was trimmed by 0 bases and V by 3 bases; bases with no gene match: 4. DNA for the CDR3: TGCGCCAGCAGCCAGACAGGGCCGACTAACTATGGCTACACCTTC. Encoded protein: CASSQTGPTNYGYTF.

The chain is built from TRBV12-3 or TRBV12-4 and TRBJ2-2; D perhaps matches TRBD2 (6 bases). Trimming shortened V by 8 bases and J by 0 bases, and 13 bases separated the two germline ends. The length of the CDR3 is 15 residues. CDR3 loop: CASEAGPANTGELFF. As DNA, the CDR3 is TGTGCCAGCGAGGCGGGGCCAGCGAACACCGGGGAGCTGTTTTTT.

This clonotype was detected only a few times. V gene TRBV5-1 combines with J gene TRBJ1-2; maybe TRBD1 (6 bases). The germline CDR1 and CDR2 sequences are SGHRS and YFSETQ. The ends were cut back, 0 bases at V and 4 bases at J, with 10 bases in the middle. The CDR3 extends over 14 amino acids. The CDR3 here is CASSLEQGFYGYTF. The CDR3 nucleotides read TGCGCCAGCAGCTTGGAGCAGGGGTTCTATGGCTACACCTTC.

V and J are TRBV7-9 and TRBJ1-2, with 7 bases aligning to TRBD1. The CDR3 consists of 15 residues. Germline assignment: CDR1 SEHNR and CDR2 FQNEAQ (reference sequence). Unmatched junction bases numbered 7, after V lost 6 bases and J lost 0 bases. This chain's CDR3 is CASSPTGPTNYGYTF. The CDR3 nucleotides are TGTGCCAGCAGTCCGACAGGGCCTACTAACTATGGCTACACCTTC.

The V gene is TRBV6-6, the J gene TRBJ1-2, with D tentatively TRBD1 (5 bases). The length of the CDR3 is 16 residues. The V gene lost 2 bases and the J gene lost 0 bases, with 13 bases spanning the gap. Germline CDR1 is MNHNY and CDR2 is SVGAGI (reference sequence). DNA for the CDR3: TGTGCCAGCAGTTACGGACAACGAGACCCTAACTATGGCTACACCTTC. Translating gives CASSYGQRDPNYGYTF.

The rearrangement links TRBV2 to TRBJ2-7; D not resolved. The CDR3 has 13 residues. Germline loops: CDR1 SNHLY, CDR2 FYNNEI. Trimming stripped 3 bases from V and 2 bases from J, with 8 bases between. The CDR3 sequence: CASSERLPYEQYF. The CDR3 bases are TGTGCCAGCAGTGAGCGACTCCCCTACGAGCAGTACTTC.

The CDR3 DNA reads as TGTGCCAGTAAAACCGGGACAGGGTACAATGAGCAGTTCTTC. Translating it yields CASKTGTGYNEQFF. The chain recombines TRBV5-5 with TRBJ2-1, with 9 bases identical to TRBD1. The CDR3 totals 14 residues. Germline CDR1 and CDR2: SGHKS and YYEKEE (reference sequence). V lost 8 bases to trimming and J lost 4 bases; unmatched junction nucleotides: 7.

The rearrangement uses TRBV2 and TRBJ2-5; 13 positions agree with TRBD2. This CDR3 contains 15 residues. Trimming at V came to 10 bases and at J to 5 bases, leaving 10 bases not matched to a gene. The V gene's germline CDR1 is SNHLY and CDR2 FYNNEI. The CDR3 loop reads CAIPLPGLAGETQYF. As DNA, the CDR3 is TGTGCCATCCCGCTACCGGGACTAGCGGGGGAGACCCAGTACTTC.

This sequence joins TRBV7-2 and TRBJ2-7; unclear D gene. Germline loops: CDR1 SGHTA, CDR2 FQGNSA. The CDR3 extends over 16 amino acids. The V end was cut by 4 bases, the J end by 7 bases, with 23 bases between. CDR3 nucleotide sequence: TGTGCCAGCAGCTGGGTGAGATGGGCCCTATACAATGAGCAGTACTTC. Encoded protein: CASSWVRWALYNEQYF.

Remarks on this clonotype: A much larger clone lies one base from this, so it may be a read error. The rearrangement uses TRBV10-3 and TRBJ2-1, with 8 bases fitting TRBD1. The J segment lost 0 bases and the V segment lost 10 bases, leaving 11 bases of the junction unmatched. Germline CDR1 reads ENHRY; CDR2 reads SYGVKD. The CDR3 is made up of 16 amino acids. The CDR3 sequence is CATSGSGQDSYNEQFF. The CDR3 nucleotides are TGTGCCACCAGCGGTTCGGGACAGGACTCCTACAATGAGCAGTTCTTC.

This clonotype turned up a few times. V and J are TRBV7-9 and TRBJ2-7; D might be TRBD2 (5 bases). V lost 2 bases and J lost 3, with 8 bases in between. Germline V lookup: CDR1 SEHNR, CDR2 FQNEAQ (reference sequence). The CDR3 totals 13 residues. CDR3 in DNA: TGTGCCAGCAGCTTACCCGGGATCTACGAGCAGTACTTC. The encoded protein is CASSLPGIYEQYF.

The chain joins TRBV5-1 to TRBJ1-1; TRBD1 agrees at 9 bases. The V segment lost 1 base and the J segment 5 bases; nucleotides outside the gene matches: 6. Germline V gene sequence: CDR1 SGHRS, CDR2 YFSETQ. The CDR3 is made up of 15 amino acids. This chain's CDR3 is CASSLLGTGRTEAFF. The CDR3 nucleotides read TGCGCCAGCAGCTTGTTGGGGACAGGGCGGACTGAAGCTTTCTTT.

As to this clonotype: This may come from a read error, since a much larger clone is one base off. This chain joins TRBV20-1 and TRBJ2-3; possibly TRBD1 for D (6 bases). Germline V gives CDR1 DFQATT, CDR2 SNEGSKA (reference sequence). The CDR3 covers 16 residues. V dropped 8 bases and J dropped 2 bases, with 23 bases sitting between them. This CDR3 reads CSIIGPPGENTDTQYF. As DNA, the CDR3 is TGCAGTATAATAGGCCCCCCAGGGGAGAACACAGATACGCAGTATTTT.

This clonotype has only one observation. A read error may produce the germline difference seen at one junction end. V is TRBV10-3 and J is TRBJ1-4; D ambiguous. The CDR3 runs 15 residues. Germline V gene sequence: CDR1 ENHRY, CDR2 SYGVKD. This chain's CDR3 is CAIRGDDALVEELFF. CDR3 DNA sequence: TGTGCCATCCGAGGCGACGACGCTCTGGTTGAAGAACTGTTTTTT.

V gene TRBV5-6 combines with J gene TRBJ2-1; D tentatively fits TRBD1 or TRBD2 (6 bases each). Germline assignment: CDR1 SGHDT and CDR2 YYEEEE. The CDR3 length is 15 residues. Trimming pared 1 base from V and 5 bases from J, leaving 13 bases between. CDR3 loop: CASSLFGGRNNEQFF. CDR3 DNA sequence: TGTGCCAGCAGCTTGTTCGGGGGCCGGAACAATGAGCAGTTCTTC.

V is TRBV12-5 and J is TRBJ1-1, with 11 bases that match TRBD1. Germline CDR1 and CDR2: LGHNT and FRNRAP. The CDR3 extends over 16 amino acids. The junction had 6 bases not matched to a gene; V was cut back by 0 bases and J by 6 bases. The CDR3 is CASGLVPGQGGAEAFF. DNA for the CDR3: TGTGCTAGTGGTTTGGTACCGGGACAGGGGGGCGCTGAAGCTTTCTTT. The complete variable domain, with remaining parts taken from reference TRBV12-5 and TRBJ1-1, reads DARVTQTPRHKVTEMGQEVTMRCQPILGHNTVFWYRQTMMQGLELLAYFRNRAPLDDSGMPKDRFSAEMPDATLATLKIQPSEPRDSAVYFCASGLVPGQGGAEAFFGQGTRLTVV.

The CDR3 protein is CASSPAGRTLYGYTF. For the CDR3, the DNA is TGTGCCAGCAGCCCTGCGGGTAGGACCCTCTATGGCTACACCTTC. The J gene is TRBJ1-2, the V gene TRBV11-2; D ambiguous. Trimming removed 5 bases at V and 4 bases at J, with 17 bases between. CDR1 is SGHAT and CDR2 is FQNNGV in the germline V gene. The CDR3 contains 15 residues.

V gene TRBV4-1 combines with J gene TRBJ2-5; 12 bases match TRBD2. CDR1 is MGHRA and CDR2 is YSYEKL in the germline V gene. There are 14 residues in the CDR3. V lost 5 bases and J lost 4; bases outside the gene matches: 2. The CDR3 is CASSKLAGGETQYF. In DNA form, the CDR3 reads TGCGCCAGCAGCAAACTAGCGGGGGGAGAGACCCAGTACTTC.

The chain is built from TRBV12-3 or TRBV12-4 and TRBJ1-4; TRBD1 might be the D (6 bases). CDR3 length: 12 residues. Trimming took off 4 bases at V and 7 bases at J, with 7 bases between the two ends. The CDR3 protein is CASSWDIEKLFF. CDR3 in DNA: TGTGCCAGCAGTTGGGACATTGAAAAACTGTTTTTT.